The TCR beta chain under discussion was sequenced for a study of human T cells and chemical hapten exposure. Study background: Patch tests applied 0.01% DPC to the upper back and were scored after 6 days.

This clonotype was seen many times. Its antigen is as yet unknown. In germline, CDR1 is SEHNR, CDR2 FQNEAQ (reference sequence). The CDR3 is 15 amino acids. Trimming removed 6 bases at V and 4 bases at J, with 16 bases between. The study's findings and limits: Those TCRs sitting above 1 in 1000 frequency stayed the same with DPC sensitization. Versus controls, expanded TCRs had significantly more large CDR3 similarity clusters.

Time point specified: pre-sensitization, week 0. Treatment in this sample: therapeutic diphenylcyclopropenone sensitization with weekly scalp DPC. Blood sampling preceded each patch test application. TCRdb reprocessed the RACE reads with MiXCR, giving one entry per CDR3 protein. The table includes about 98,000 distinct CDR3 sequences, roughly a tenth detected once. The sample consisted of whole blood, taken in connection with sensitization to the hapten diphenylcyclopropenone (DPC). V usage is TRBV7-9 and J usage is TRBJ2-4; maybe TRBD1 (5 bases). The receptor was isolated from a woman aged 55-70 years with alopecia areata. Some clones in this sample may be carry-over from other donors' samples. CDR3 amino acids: CASSEEGAGKNIQYF. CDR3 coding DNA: TGTGCCAGCAGTGAAGAAGGGGCAGGGAAAAACATTCAGTACTTC.